One and the same sample provided the 5 T cell receptor beta chains below, sequenced in a study of shared clonotypes between healthy human individuals. The table came from immunoSEQ multiplex PCR; TCRdb's copy has only in-frame clones and leaves some out. The sample consists of about 1.5 million clones, roughly 98% of them appearing once. The sample taken for sequencing was naive CD4+ T cells sorted from blood. Documented subset: CD45RA+ positively selected. The receptors shown here come from a man aged 30-40 years in good health.

The genes are TRBV5-1 and TRBJ2-2; a weak D match, TRBD1 (6 bases). Germline CDR1 is SGHRS and CDR2 is YFSETQ. Trimming cost V 4 bases and J 6 bases, with 13 bases left between them. The CDR3 runs 14 residues. CDR3 region: CASSTQTGPGELFF. The CDR3 DNA follows: TGCGCCAGCAGCACACAGACAGGTCCCGGGGAGCTGTTTTTT.

A remark on this clone: This sample also contains other DNA sequences that code for the same CDR3. This rearrangement joins TRBV7-9 to TRBJ2-7; 8 bases agree with TRBD2. From germline, CDR1 is SEHNR and CDR2 FQNEAQ (reference sequence). The CDR3 covers 13 residues. Trimming removed 4 bases from V and 1 base from J; junction bases left unmatched: 0. The CDR3 DNA is TGTGCCAGCAGCTCGGGGGGGTCCTACGAGCAGTACTTC. Its translation: CASSSGGSYEQYF. Looking up the rest from reference TRBV7-9 and TRBJ2-7 gives the full variable domain: DTGVSQNPRHKITKRGQNVTFRCDPISEHNRLYWYRQTLGQGPEFLTYFQNEAQLEKSRLLSDRFSAERPKGSFSTLEIQRTEQGDSAMYLCASSSGGSYEQYFGPGTRLTVT.

The chain recombines TRBV5-1 with TRBJ2-7; a weak D match, TRBD2 (6 bases). Trimming cost V 1 base and J 6 bases, with 17 bases left between them. Germline CDR1 reads SGHRS; CDR2 reads YFSETQ. The length of the CDR3 is 15 residues. The CDR3 protein is CASSLHTLSGSEQYF. CDR3 bases: TGCGCCAGCAGCTTGCACACCCTCTCCGGGAGCGAGCAGTACTTC.

Points on this clone: Relative to the germline gene, one junction end is altered; a read error may explain this. This chain connects TRBV7-7 to TRBJ2-7, with a possible D match to TRBD2 (6 bases). CDR1 is SSHAT and CDR2 is FNYEAQ in the germline V gene (reference sequence). The CDR3 sequence is 13 residues long. The CDR3 here is CASSLGRGDEQYF. The CDR3 DNA is TGTGCTAGCAGCTTAGGTCGCGGGGACGAGCAGTACTTC.

Concerning this clone: The sample contains more than one DNA sequence encoding this CDR3. The chain combines TRBV7-2 with TRBJ2-2; no definite D call. The CDR3 is 12 residues long. Looked up from germline, CDR1 is SGHTA and CDR2 is FQGNSA. Trimming took off 4 bases at V and 3 bases at J, with 3 bases between the two ends. As DNA, the CDR3 is TGTGCCAGCAGCTACTACACCGGGGAGCTGTTTTTT. Translating gives CASSYYTGELFF. The full variable domain, its missing parts supplied by reference TRBV7-2 and TRBJ2-2, is GAGVSQSPSNKVTEKGKDVELRCDPISGHTALYWYRQSLGQGLEFLIYFQGNSAPDKSGLPSDRFSAERTGGSVSTLTIQRTQQEDSAVYLCASSYYTGELFFGEGSRLTVL.